Detailed here is one T cell receptor (beta chain). These data belong to a study of shared clonotypes between healthy human individuals. Study summary: A donor's plate count was three for CD4 naive and three for CD4 memory; CD8 naive had two and CD8 memory one.

The naive CD8 population came from CD45RO-negative cells selected for CCR7, without terminally differentiated effector memory CD45RA+ cells. Participating donors were healthy, HIV-negative adults free of recent acute infections or vaccinations. The table came from immunoSEQ multiplex PCR; TCRdb's copy has only in-frame clones and leaves some out. The data contain some 2.1 million clones, around 93% of them singletons. CDR3 length equals 18 residues. The clonotype was recovered from a man aged 18 to 29 in good health. Some clones in this sample may be carry-over from other donors' samples. The V gene is TRBV21-1, the J gene TRBJ2-4; TRBD1 reflects the table's D call only, with no check against the DNA. TRBV21-1 is noted as a pseudogene. Sequenced material: naive CD8+ T cells from PBMCs. In nucleotides, the CDR3 is TGTGCCAGCAGCAAGGATCGGTACGTGACAATAGCCAAAAACATTCAGTACTTC. This translates into CASSKDRYVTIAKNIQYF.